This T cell receptor (beta chain) was sequenced for a study of blood T cell repertoires in COVID-19. Across the study: COVID-19 samples, acute and convalescent, were from the United States, Italy and Spain.

CDR1 is MGHRA and CDR2 is YSYEKL in the germline V gene. With 0 bases removed from V and 0 bases from J, the gap between germline ends came to 17 bases. CDR3 length equals 18 residues. This clone showed up just a few times. In the study's own analysis: It was from reference gene primer amplification that nucleated cell counts were estimated. Here immunoSEQ multiplex PCR was the method, and the copy in TCRdb shows in-frame clones only, minus some. The V and J calls and the clone size are those of that table, but D and trimming were determined from the DNA. The sample includes 50,000 to 65,000 clones, 76% of them seen just once.

The source material was peripheral blood. The clonotype was recovered from a woman in her forties or fifties with active or convalescent COVID-19. The chain recombines TRBV4-1 with TRBJ1-2; D is unresolved. CDR3 bases: TGCGCCAGCAGCCAAGAACCCTTAGGCAGGCTTACTAACTATGGCTACACCTTC. Translation gives CASSQEPLGRLTNYGYTF.